These 18 T cell receptor beta chains were all obtained from the same sample, sequenced in a study of metastatic and nonmetastatic thyroid tumors. Prior to thyroid surgery, none of the patients had received any treatment. TCRdb reprocessed the PCR reads via MiXCR. The sample shows 13,000 or so clones, 25% to 30% of them seen only once. The sequencing input was tumor tissue. Receptors were obtained from a female donor with papillary thyroid cancer or a benign thyroid nodule (not recorded which). Some clones in this sample may be carry-over from other donors' samples.

By share, this clone counts as medium-sized. CDR3 DNA: TGTGCCAGCAGTTACTCCGGGACTAGCGGCAACACCGGGGAGCTGTTTTTT. It specifies CASSYSGTSGNTGELFF. The chain carries TRBV6-5 and TRBJ2-2, with 11 positions matching TRBD2. V was clipped by 0 bases and J by 2 bases; unmatched bases: 2. The CDR3 has 17 amino acids. Germline CDR1 reads MNHEY; CDR2 reads SVGAGI.

The V call is TRBV12-3 or TRBV12-4, the J call TRBJ1-2, with 9 bases aligning to TRBD1. Losses at the gene ends were 5 bases for V and 8 bases for J; bases not matched to a gene: 9. This CDR3 has 14 amino acids. The CDR3 protein is CASSTTGTGYGYTF. The CDR3 bases are TGTGCCAGCAGTACCACCGGGACAGGGTACGGCTACACCTTC.

The rearrangement uses TRBV20-1 and TRBJ2-7, with 12 bases matching TRBD2. J lost 4 bases, V lost 4 bases, and 8 bases had no gene match. The CDR3 has 15 residues. In germline, CDR1 is DFQATT, CDR2 SNEGSKA (reference sequence). The CDR3 region is CSAIDRLAGGYEQYF. The CDR3, as DNA: TGCAGTGCTATAGATCGTCTAGCGGGAGGGTACGAGCAGTACTTC.

This clone was counted many times. This chain uses TRBV30 with TRBJ1-1; maybe TRBD1 (6 bases). CDR3 size: 15 residues. Germline CDR1 and CDR2: GTSNPN and SVGIG (reference sequence). Trimming cost V 4 bases and J 3 bases, with 18 bases left between them. CDR3 protein: CAWKSGASWYTEAFF. The CDR3 DNA reads TGTGCCTGGAAGTCGGGGGCGAGTTGGTACACTGAAGCTTTCTTT.

This clone was seen ten or more times. This sequence joins TRBV28 and TRBJ1-2, with 11 bases fitting TRBD1. Unmatched junction bases numbered 2, after V lost 3 bases and J lost 8 bases. Germline V gene sequence: CDR1 MDHEN, CDR2 SYDVKM. CDR3 length: 13 residues. In DNA form, the CDR3 reads TGTGCCAGCAGTTTGGACAGGGGGCTAGGCTACACCTTC. Translating gives CASSLDRGLGYTF.

In its sample, this clone was seen many times. A much larger clonotype is one base distant, so this may be a read error. J is TRBJ2-5 and V is TRBV11-3; D is perhaps TRBD2 (5 bases). CDR1 and CDR2 from the germline V gene are SGHNT and YENEEA. This CDR3 contains 13 residues. The CDR3 protein is CASSLDEWETQCF. CDR3 bases: TGTGCCAGCAGCTTAGATGAGTGGGAGACCCAGTGCTTC.

Only a few counts were recorded for this clone. A junction end diverges from the germline sequence, so it may reflect a read error. This chain connects TRBV6-2 or TRBV6-3 to TRBJ2-3; TRBD2 is a possible D gene (5 bases). The CDR3 covers 15 residues. Germline V gene sequence: CDR1 MNHEY, CDR2 SVGEGT. Written as DNA, the CDR3 is TGTGCCAACAGTTACTCCGCTATCGGGATTGGTAGGCAGTATTTT. Protein sequence: CANSYSAIGIGRQYF.

The genes are TRBV20-1 and TRBJ2-7, with 7 bases fitting TRBD2. Germline CDR1 DFQATT, CDR2 SNEGSKA (reference sequence). This CDR3 comprises 15 residues. The junction had 12 bases not matched to a gene; V was cut back by 1 base and J by 6 bases. The CDR3 coding sequence is TGCAGTGCTAGAGTGGAGCGGGGAGTTTCTCGCGAGCAGTACTTC. Translated, it gives CSARVERGVSREQYF.

As to this clone: Germline and junction disagree at one end, which may indicate a read error. Within the sample, other DNA sequences also encode this same CDR3. The V gene is TRBV7-2, the J gene TRBJ2-7, with D tentatively TRBD2 (5 bases). This CDR3 spans 16 amino acids. CDR1 is SGHTA, CDR2 FQGNSA, per germline. CDR3 residues: CASSLARGMTQYEQYF. Written as DNA, the CDR3 is TGTGCCAGCAGCTTAGCTAGAGGGATGACACAGTACGAACAGTACTTC. The entire variable domain, with the rest obtained from reference TRBV7-2 and TRBJ2-7, is as follows: GAGVSQSPSNKVTEKGKDVELRCDPISGHTALYWYRQSLGQGLEFLIYFQGNSAPDKSGLPSDRFSAERTGGSVSTLTIQRTQQEDSAVYLCASSLARGMTQYEQYFGPGTRLTVT.

This chain joins TRBV19 and TRBJ2-7; 8 nucleotides agree with TRBD1. Trimming cost V 1 base and J 0 bases; bases outside gene matches: 11. Germline CDR1 reads LNHDA; CDR2 reads SQIVND (reference sequence). This CDR3 is built from 18 residues. The CDR3 here is CASSIGSGGGGPSYEQYF. The CDR3, as DNA: TGTGCCAGTAGTATAGGGTCAGGGGGCGGCGGACCCTCCTACGAGCAGTACTTC.

The CDR3 bases are TGCAGTGCTAGAGACGCAGGACAGGGGTACGACACCGGGGAGCTGTTTTTT. It specifies CSARDAGQGYDTGELFF. The chain couples TRBV20-1 to TRBJ2-2; 9 positions agree with TRBD1. The CDR3 is 17 amino acids. Germline-derived CDR1 and CDR2 are DFQATT and SNEGSKA (reference sequence). J was trimmed by 3 bases and V by 0 bases; bases with no gene match: 8.

This clone was recorded at least ten times. V and J are TRBV5-4 and TRBJ2-7; a possible D gene is TRBD1 (6 bases). The germline gives CDR1 SGHNT, CDR2 YYREEE (reference sequence). The CDR3 extends over 14 amino acids. Trimming stripped 1 base from V and 5 bases from J, with 13 bases between. The CDR3 region is CASSLRGTGHEQYF. The CDR3 DNA reads as TGTGCCAGCAGCTTGAGGGGGACGGGCCACGAGCAGTACTTC.

This clone was seen more than once but under ten times. This chain joins TRBV28 and TRBJ1-2; D is possibly TRBD1 (6 bases). Per the germline V gene, CDR1 is MDHEN and CDR2 is SYDVKM. Trimming stripped 2 bases from V and 4 bases from J, with 8 bases between. The CDR3 is made up of 13 amino acids. The CDR3 bases are TGTGCCAGCAGTTTACCAGGGGTCTATGGCTACACCTTC. Protein sequence: CASSLPGVYGYTF.

The V gene is TRBV29-1, the J gene TRBJ1-2, with 10 bases that match TRBD1. CDR1 and CDR2 (germline): SQVTM, ANQGSEA. After removal of 6 bases from V and 2 bases from J, the junction contained 3 bases not matched to a gene. This CDR3 has 13 residues. CDR3 region: CSVRQGANYGYTF. The CDR3 DNA reads as TGCAGCGTAAGACAGGGGGCGAACTATGGCTACACCTTC.

The chain is built from TRBV11-2 and TRBJ2-1; D unresolved. V lost 1 base and J lost 14, with 9 bases in between. The CDR3 is made up of 11 amino acids. The germline V gene has CDR1 SGHAT and CDR2 FQNNGV. The CDR3 DNA reads TGTGCCAGCAGCTTAGGTAATAGTAAGTTCTTC. This encodes CASSLGNSKFF.

This rearrangement joins TRBV5-4 to TRBJ2-1, with D maybe TRBD2 (6 bases). Germline V lookup: CDR1 SGHNT, CDR2 YYREEE (reference sequence). Trimming pared 1 base from V and 0 bases from J, leaving 11 bases between. This CDR3 is built from 16 residues. The DNA of the CDR3 is TGTGCCAGCAGCTTGTATGGGGGGAACTCCTACAATGAGCAGTTCTTC. Its protein is CASSLYGGNSYNEQFF.

This clone showed up just once. Sequence at one end of the junction differs from germline and may be a read error. The chain couples TRBV10-1 to TRBJ2-3, with 7 positions matching TRBD2. The CDR3 loop spans 19 amino acids. Germline V gene data show CDR1 as WNHNN and CDR2 as SYGVQD (reference sequence). The CDR3 DNA sequence: TGCGCCACCAGTGTTCGACCCGGGACTATCGGGAGGACGACAGATACGCAGTATTTT. Residues: CATSVRPGTIGRTTDTQYF.

In its sample, this clone was seen many times. One end of the junction fails to match germline, which may point to a read error. The chain joins TRBV15 to TRBJ1-6; D is unresolved. The CDR3 totals 13 residues. Germline V gene lookup returns CDR1 LNHNV and CDR2 YYDKDF (reference sequence). CDR3: CATSRYSNSPLHF. The CDR3 DNA reads TGTGCCACTAGCAGGTACTCAAATTCACCCCTCCACTTT.